This T cell receptor beta chain was sequenced during a study of T cell responses to AZD1222 COVID-19 vaccine. CDR3 length: 14 amino acids. CDR1 LNHNV and CDR2 YYDKDF come from the germline V gene (reference sequence). V lost 0 bases and J lost 6, with 9 bases in between. Findings of the study overall: Baseline seropositivity characterized only six AZD1222 recipients.

Generated by immunoSEQ multiplex PCR, the TCRdb table keeps only in-frame clones and is missing some. The sample lists approximately 85,000 clones; around 85% were seen once. This clone is medium-sized by share. Antigen: not known. The TCR sequence derives from an adult in good health. This rearrangement joins TRBV15 to TRBJ1-3, with D maybe TRBD1 (6 bases). Sequencing was performed on peripheral blood, taken on day 0 of AZD1222 vaccination. The DNA of the CDR3 is TGTGCCACCAGCAGAGATCCAGGGGCAAACACCATATATTTT. Its protein is CATSRDPGANTIYF.